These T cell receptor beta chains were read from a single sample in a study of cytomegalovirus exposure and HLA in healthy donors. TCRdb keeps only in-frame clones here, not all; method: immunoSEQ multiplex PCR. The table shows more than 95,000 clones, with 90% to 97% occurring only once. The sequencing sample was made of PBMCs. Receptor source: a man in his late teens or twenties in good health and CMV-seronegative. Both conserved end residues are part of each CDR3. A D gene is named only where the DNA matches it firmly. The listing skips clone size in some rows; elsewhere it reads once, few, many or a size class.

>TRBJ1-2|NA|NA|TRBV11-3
TGTGCCAGCAGCTTAACAGATTACTATGGCTACACCTTC
CASSLTDYYGYTF
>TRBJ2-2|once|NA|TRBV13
TGTGCCAGCAGCTTAAGAGGTAGCACCGGGGAGCTGTTTTTT
CASSLRGSTGELFF
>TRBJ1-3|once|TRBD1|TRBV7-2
TGTGCCAGCAGCTTAGTAGCTACAGGGGTCTCTGGAAACACCATATATTTT
CASSLVATGVSGNTIYF
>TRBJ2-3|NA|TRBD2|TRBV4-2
TGTGCCAGCAGCCTCCGGCGGGAGGGCCTGGCAGATACGCAGTATTTT
CASSLRREGLADTQYF
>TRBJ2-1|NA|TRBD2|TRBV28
TGTGCCAGCAGTTTAGTTAGCGGGAGTGGGTATGAGCAGTTCTTC
CASSLVSGSGYEQFF
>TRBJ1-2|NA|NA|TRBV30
TGTGCCTGGAGTGGGACATCTGGCTACACCTTC
CAWSGTSGYTF
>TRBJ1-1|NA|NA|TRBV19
TGTGCCAGTCGTTGGGCCGGGGTCGGTTTCACTGAAGCTTTCTTT
CASRWAGVGFTEAFF
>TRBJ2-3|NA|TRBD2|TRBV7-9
TGTGCCAGCAGCTCGGGACTAGCGGGAGGGCGGGATACGCAGTATTTT
CASSSGLAGGRDTQYF
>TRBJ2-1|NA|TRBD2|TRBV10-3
TGTGCCATCAGTGGTCAACTAGCGGGGGCTAATGAGCAGTTCTTC
CAISGQLAGANEQFF
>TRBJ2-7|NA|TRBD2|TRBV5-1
TGCGCCAGCAGCCCGGGGGGGTCCACCATTATAGACGAGCAGTACTTC
CASSPGGSTIIDEQYF
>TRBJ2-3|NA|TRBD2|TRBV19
TGTGCCAGTAGCCCTAGCGGGTACACAGATACGCAGTATTTT
CASSPSGYTDTQYF
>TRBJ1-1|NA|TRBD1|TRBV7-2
TGTGCCAGCAGACGAACAGGGGAGGTTGAAGCTTTCTTT
CASRRTGEVEAFF
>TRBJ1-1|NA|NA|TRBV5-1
TGCGCCAGCAGCCAAGGGGACACTGAAGCTTTCTTT
CASSQGDTEAFF
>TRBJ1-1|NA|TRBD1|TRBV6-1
TGTGCCAGCAGTGACCCGACAGGGGGCACTGAAGCTTTCTTT
CASSDPTGGTEAFF
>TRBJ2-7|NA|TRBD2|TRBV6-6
TGTGCCAGCAGTTACCGGGAGGGGTCCTACGAGCAGTACTTC
CASSYREGSYEQYF
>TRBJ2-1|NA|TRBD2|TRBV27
TGTGCCAGCCTTGAGACACTAGCGGGGGTGGAGCCCCTACTTTACAATGAGCAGTTCTTC
CASLETLAGVEPLLYNEQFF
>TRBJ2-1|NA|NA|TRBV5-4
TGTGCCAGCAGCTCGCAGGGTTTTTCCAATGAGCAGTTCTTC
CASSSQGFSNEQFF
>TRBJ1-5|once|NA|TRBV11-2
TGTGCCAGCAGCTTAGGTAGGGGAATGACTAGCAATCAGCCCCAGCATTTT
CASSLGRGMTSNQPQHF
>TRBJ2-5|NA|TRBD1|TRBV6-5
TGTGCCAGCAGTTTTGCCCGGGACAGGGCTGGGGAGACCCAGTACTTC
CASSFARDRAGETQYF
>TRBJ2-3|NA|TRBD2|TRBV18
TGTGCCAGCTCACCCTTAACGTCCGGGACTAGCGGGAGGAGGCCAGATACGCAGTATTTT
CASSPLTSGTSGRRPDTQYF
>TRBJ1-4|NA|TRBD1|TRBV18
TGTGCCAGCTCACCCAAACCCACCGGTATCAGCTATGGGACAGGGCATAATGAAAAACTGTTTTTT
CASSPKPTGISYGTGHNEKLFF
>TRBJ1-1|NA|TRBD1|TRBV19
TGTGCCAGTAGTCCACAGGGGGGGACTGAAGCTTTCTTT
CASSPQGGTEAFF
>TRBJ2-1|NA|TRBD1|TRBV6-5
TGTGCCAGCAGCCGCGGACAGGACAATGAGCAGTTCTTC
CASSRGQDNEQFF
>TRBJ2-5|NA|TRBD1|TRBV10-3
TGTGCCATCTCTGGACAGGGGGCGGGAGAGACCCAGTACTTC
CAISGQGAGETQYF
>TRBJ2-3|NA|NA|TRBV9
TGTGCCAGCAGCGTCTATGGTGGAGACAGCACAGATACGCAGTATTTT
CASSVYGGDSTDTQYF
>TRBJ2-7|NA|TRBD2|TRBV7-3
TGTGCCAGCAGTCTCTACCCTGGACTAGCGGACTCCTACGAGCAGTACTTC
CASSLYPGLADSYEQYF
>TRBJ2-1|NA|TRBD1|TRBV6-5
TGTGCCAGCAGCTTGGGACAGGGCGGGTTGAATGAGCAGTTCTTC
CASSLGQGGLNEQFF
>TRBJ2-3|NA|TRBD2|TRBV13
TGTGCCAGCAGCCCAGTGGGGACTAGCGGCACAGATACGCAGTATTTT
CASSPVGTSGTDTQYF
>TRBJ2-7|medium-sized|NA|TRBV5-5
TGTGCCAGCAGCTTGGGTGTAAGGGCCGGAGGCGAGCAGTACTTC
CASSLGVRAGGEQYF
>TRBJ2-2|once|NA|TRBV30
TGTGCCTTCCCCGCGGGACGGGAGCTGTTTTTT
CAFPAGRELFF
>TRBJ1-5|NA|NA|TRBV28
TGTGCCAGCAGTTTTACGGGGAGCAATCAGCCCCAGCATTTT
CASSFTGSNQPQHF
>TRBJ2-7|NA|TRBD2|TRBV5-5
TGTGCCAGCAGCTTGGAGGGGAGGGGTTACGAGCAGTACTTC
CASSLEGRGYEQYF
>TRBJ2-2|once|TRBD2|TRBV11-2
TGTGCCAGCAGCCAGCCCGGACTAGCGGGAGGCGTATCCACCGGGGAGCTGTTTTTT
CASSQPGLAGGVSTGELFF
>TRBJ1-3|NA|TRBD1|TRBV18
TGTGCCAGCTCACCAACTCGCGGGACAGGTCATGGAAACACCATATATTTT
CASSPTRGTGHGNTIYF
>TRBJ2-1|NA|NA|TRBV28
TGTGCCAGCGATAGTTCGGGCGGGAAGAATGAGCAGTTCTTC
CASDSSGGKNEQFF
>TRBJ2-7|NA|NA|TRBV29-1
TGCAGCGTGGGGGCTACGAGCTCCTACGAGCAGTACTTC
CSVGATSSYEQYF
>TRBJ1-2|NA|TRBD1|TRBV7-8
TGTGCCAGCAGCTTAGAAACAGGGGGCGTTGATAGCTATGGCTACACCTTC
CASSLETGGVDSYGYTF
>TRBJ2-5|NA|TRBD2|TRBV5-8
TGTGCCAGCAGCCTCCTCGGAGCGGGAGGTTCAGAGACCCAGTACTTC
CASSLLGAGGSETQYF
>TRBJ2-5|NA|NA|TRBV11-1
TGTGCCAGCAGCTTAGCCCTTCCGGGGTCCGGGGAAGAGACCCAGTACTTC
CASSLALPGSGEETQYF
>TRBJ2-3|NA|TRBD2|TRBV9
TGTGCCAGCAGCGTAGACGGGGGGGATACGCAGTATTTT
CASSVDGGDTQYF
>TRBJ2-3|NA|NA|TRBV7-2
TGTGCCAGCAGGAGCGACTACCGTACGCAGTATTTT
CASRSDYRTQYF
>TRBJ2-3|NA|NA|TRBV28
TGTGCCAGCACCGATGGTGGGCGCACAGATACGCAGTATTTT
CASTDGGRTDTQYF
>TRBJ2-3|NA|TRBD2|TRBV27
TGTGCCAGCAGACAGCGGGAGGTTAGGGCAGATACGCAGTATTTT
CASRQREVRADTQYF
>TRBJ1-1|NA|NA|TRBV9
TGTGCCAGCAGCTCCCAGGGAGGCTTT
CASSSQGGF